This T cell receptor (beta chain) was retrieved from a study of neurological immune-mediated disorders. Whole-study findings and limits: It was HTLV-1-associated myelopathy that showed the most TCR clonal expansion, while multiple sclerosis showed the least, falling below healthy controls.

V lost 4 bases and J lost 4, with 14 bases in between. The CDR3 sequence is 14 residues long. One entry per CDR3 protein results from TCRdb running MiXCR on the 5' RACE reads. The repertoire has approximately 74,000 distinct CDR3 sequences, roughly 10% of them found once; the top ten carry around 1.7%. This clonotype was recorded at least ten times. Its antigen is not known. The specimen was PBMCs. This chain uses TRBV12-3 or TRBV12-4 with TRBJ2-7, with D tentatively TRBD1 or TRBD2 (6 bases each). This sequence originates from a man over 45 in good health. The CDR3 region is CASSWGALSYEQYF. The CDR3 nucleotides are TGTGCCAGCAGTTGGGGGGCACTATCTTACGAGCAGTACTTC.